A selection of T cell receptor beta chains follows, all from one sample in a study of T cell responses to AZD1222 COVID-19 vaccine. The assay was immunoSEQ multiplex PCR, and TCRdb's table has in-frame clones only and misses some. The sample carries about 120,000 clones, 75% to 90% recorded once. Sequencing used peripheral blood, obtained on day 0 of AZD1222 vaccination. Receptors originate from an adult in good health. CDR3s include the opening cysteine and the closing phenylalanine or tryptophan. Fields, in order: CDR3 protein, V gene, clone size. The size of a clone is reported for some rows only, either as once, few or many, or as a class for expanded clones.

CDR3: CASSPRGAGGQETQYF; V: TRBV5-4; size: -
CDR3: CASSSQGISNQPQHF; V: TRBV5-4; size: -
CDR3: CASSSRQGTPYEQYF; V: TRBV7-6; size: -
CDR3: CASSPQGQGLGEQYF; V: TRBV7-2; size: -
CDR3: CASSLEYGQPQHF; V: TRBV11-1; size: -
CDR3: CASSLEGSMNTEAFF; V: TRBV5-1; size: -
CDR3: CATSDSVTSGPDTQYF; V: TRBV24-1; size: -
CDR3: CASTTGDVDITEAFF; V: TRBV11-2; size: -
CDR3: CASSEFYEQYF; V: TRBV25-1; size: -
CDR3: CASSLAKAFYQPQHF; V: TRBV7-2; size: -
CDR3: CASSILGTGGGKGNSPLHF; V: TRBV19; size: -
CDR3: CASSNREAYGYTF; V: TRBV19; size: -
CDR3: CASSLIGLGAEAFF; V: TRBV7-3; size: -
CDR3: CASSVGGGGGNTIYF; V: TRBV2; size: -
CDR3: CATTDWGDREAFF; V: TRBV24-1; size: few
CDR3: CASSYSVQGQMNTEAFF; V: TRBV6-2/TRBV6-3; size: -
CDR3: CASSPGLDEAFF; V: TRBV11-3; size: few
CDR3: CASETSGGRYEQYF; V: TRBV6-5; size: -
CDR3: CASSPGQTYGYTF; V: TRBV2; size: -
CDR3: CASSEARENNYGYTF; V: TRBV2; size: -
CDR3: CASSGRDRGHGVYGYTF; V: TRBV6-1; size: -
CDR3: CASSLPRRLAGAGNEQFF; V: TRBV7-8; size: -
CDR3: CASSPTSSPPRETQYF; V: TRBV27; size: -
CDR3: CASSLAPPRQGALQETQYF; V: TRBV7-3; size: -
CDR3: CASSVSGGGVRQETQYF; V: TRBV9; size: -
CDR3: CASSWTGEQPQHF; V: TRBV5-1; size: -
CDR3: CVRSLVSGHEQYF; V: TRBV7-5; size: once
CDR3: CASSDTGLHF; V: TRBV6-1; size: -
CDR3: CASSQGLGVGENIQYF; V: TRBV14; size: -
CDR3: CASSPTASGGLEQYF; V: TRBV5-5; size: once
CDR3: CASSRTSGQETQYF; V: TRBV11-3; size: -
CDR3: CAISESDKNTEAFF; V: TRBV10-3; size: -
CDR3: CASSLGIPGGDSPLHF; V: TRBV5-4; size: -
CDR3: CASSPGQGFQPQHF; V: TRBV5-1; size: -
CDR3: CASSADTGELFF; V: TRBV2; size: many
CDR3: CAEFRVRETQYF; V: TRBV2; size: -
CDR3: CASSDSRTSNQPQHF; V: TRBV2; size: -
CDR3: CASSSLAGDTQYF; V: TRBV12-3/TRBV12-4; size: -
CDR3: CASSLAEITGELFF; V: TRBV5-1; size: -
CDR3: CASSPGLHVVVRDEQFF; V: TRBV27; size: -
CDR3: CATSDQQGVVGEKLFF; V: TRBV24-1; size: -
CDR3: CASRGPGFAYEQYF; V: TRBV6-5; size: -
CDR3: CASSVLTSGRPGELFF; V: TRBV9; size: -
CDR3: CSVGGGTSGNNEQFF; V: TRBV29-1; size: -
CDR3: CASSLLGYGYTF; V: TRBV12-3/TRBV12-4; size: -
CDR3: CASSSGQAGGASDTQYF; V: TRBV5-1; size: -
CDR3: CASSQGRSLGSPLHF; V: TRBV14; size: -